This T cell receptor (beta chain) was identified during a study of T-cell memory formation after mild COVID-19. CDR3 length equals 13 residues. V was pared by 6 bases and J by 2 bases, with 8 bases between. Germline values: CDR1 MNHNY, CDR2 SVGAGI (reference sequence). Via MiXCR, TCRdb re-called the 5' RACE reads, giving one row per CDR3 protein. The table shows hundreds of thousands of distinct CDR3 sequences, with under 25% occurring only once. V gene TRBV6-6 combines with J gene TRBJ1-5; no firm D call. This receptor was obtained from an adult woman who had mild COVID-19 (a few samples of this study predate the infection). Cell type and time point are not known. Input material: PBMCs or a T cell subset sorted from them (not recorded which). CDR3 amino acids: CASSMGGNQPQHF. Here the CDR3 DNA reads TGTGCCAGCAGCATGGGAGGCAATCAGCCCCAGCATTTT.